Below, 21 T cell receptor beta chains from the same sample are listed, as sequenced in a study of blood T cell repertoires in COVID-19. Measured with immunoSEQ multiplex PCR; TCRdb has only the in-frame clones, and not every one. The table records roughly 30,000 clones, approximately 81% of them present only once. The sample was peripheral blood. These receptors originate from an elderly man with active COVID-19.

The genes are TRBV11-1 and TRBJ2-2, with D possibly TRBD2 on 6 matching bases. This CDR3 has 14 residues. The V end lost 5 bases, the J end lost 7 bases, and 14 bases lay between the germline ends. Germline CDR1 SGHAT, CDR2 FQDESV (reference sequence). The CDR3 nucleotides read TGTGCCAGCAGCCCACAAGCGGGTCTCGGGGAGCTGTTTTTT. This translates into CASSPQAGLGELFF.

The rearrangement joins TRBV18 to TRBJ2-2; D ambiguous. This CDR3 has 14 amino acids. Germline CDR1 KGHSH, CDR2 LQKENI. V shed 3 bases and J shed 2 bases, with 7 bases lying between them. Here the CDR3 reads CASSPNINTGELFF. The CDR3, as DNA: TGTGCCAGCTCACCTAATATAAACACCGGGGAGCTGTTTTTT.

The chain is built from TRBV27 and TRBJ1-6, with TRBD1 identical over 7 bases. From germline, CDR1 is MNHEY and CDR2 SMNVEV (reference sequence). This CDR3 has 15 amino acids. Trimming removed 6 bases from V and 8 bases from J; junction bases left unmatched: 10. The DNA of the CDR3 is TGTGCCAGCAGACCAAGACGGACAGGTGATTCACCCCTCCACTTT. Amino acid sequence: CASRPRRTGDSPLHF.

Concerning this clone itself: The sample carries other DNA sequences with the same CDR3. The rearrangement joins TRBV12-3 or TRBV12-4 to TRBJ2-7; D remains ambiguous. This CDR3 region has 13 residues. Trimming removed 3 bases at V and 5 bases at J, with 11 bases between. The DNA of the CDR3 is TGTGCCAGCAGTTTTGTTCGGGTCGACGAGCAGTACTTC. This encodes CASSFVRVDEQYF.

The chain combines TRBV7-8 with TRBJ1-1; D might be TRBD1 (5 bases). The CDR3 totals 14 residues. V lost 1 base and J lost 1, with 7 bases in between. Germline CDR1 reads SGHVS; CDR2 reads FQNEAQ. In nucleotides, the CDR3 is TGTGCCAGCAGCTTAGGACAGAAGAACACTGAAGCTTTCTTT. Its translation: CASSLGQKNTEAFF.

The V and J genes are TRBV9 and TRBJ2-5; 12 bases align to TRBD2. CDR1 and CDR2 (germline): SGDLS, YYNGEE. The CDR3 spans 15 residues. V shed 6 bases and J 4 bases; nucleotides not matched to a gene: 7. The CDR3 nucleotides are TGTGCCAGCACGGCTAGCGGGGGGGCACGAGAGACCCAGTACTTC. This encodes CASTASGGARETQYF.

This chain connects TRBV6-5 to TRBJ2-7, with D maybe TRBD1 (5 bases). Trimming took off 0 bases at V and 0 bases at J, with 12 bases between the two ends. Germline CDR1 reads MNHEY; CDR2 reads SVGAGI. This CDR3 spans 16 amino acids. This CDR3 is CASSYSSSRASYEQYF. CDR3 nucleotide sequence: TGTGCCAGCAGTTACTCGTCCTCCAGGGCCTCCTACGAGCAGTACTTC.

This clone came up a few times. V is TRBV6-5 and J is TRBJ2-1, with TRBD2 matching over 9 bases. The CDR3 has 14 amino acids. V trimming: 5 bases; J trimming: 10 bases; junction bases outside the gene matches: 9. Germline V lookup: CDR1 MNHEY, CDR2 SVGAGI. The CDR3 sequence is CASSSGGSLTEQFF. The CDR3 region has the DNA TGTGCCAGCAGTAGCGGGGGGTCCTTGACGGAGCAGTTCTTC.

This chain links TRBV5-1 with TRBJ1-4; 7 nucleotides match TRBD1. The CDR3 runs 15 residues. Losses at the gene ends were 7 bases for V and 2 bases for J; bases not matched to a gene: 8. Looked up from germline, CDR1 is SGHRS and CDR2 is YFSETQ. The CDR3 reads CASHPNRGTNEKLFF. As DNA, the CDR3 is TGCGCCAGCCATCCAAACAGGGGCACTAATGAAAAACTGTTTTTT.

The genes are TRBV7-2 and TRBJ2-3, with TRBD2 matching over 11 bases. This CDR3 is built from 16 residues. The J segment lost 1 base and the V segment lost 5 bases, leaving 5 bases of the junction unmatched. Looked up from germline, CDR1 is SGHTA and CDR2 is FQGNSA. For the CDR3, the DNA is TGTGCCAGCAGCCTCCGACTAGCGGGGCGCACAGATACGCAGTATTTT. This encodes CASSLRLAGRTDTQYF. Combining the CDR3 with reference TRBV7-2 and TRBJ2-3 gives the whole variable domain GAGVSQSPSNKVTEKGKDVELRCDPISGHTALYWYRQSLGQGLEFLIYFQGNSAPDKSGLPSDRFSAERTGGSVSTLTIQRTQQEDSAVYLCASSLRLAGRTDTQYFGPGTRLTVL.

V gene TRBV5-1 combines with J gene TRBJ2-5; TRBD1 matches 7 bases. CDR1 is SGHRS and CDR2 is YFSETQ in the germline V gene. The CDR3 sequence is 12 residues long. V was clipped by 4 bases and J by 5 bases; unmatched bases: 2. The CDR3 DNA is TGCGCCAGCAGCACGGACAGGGAGACCCAGTACTTC. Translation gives CASSTDRETQYF.

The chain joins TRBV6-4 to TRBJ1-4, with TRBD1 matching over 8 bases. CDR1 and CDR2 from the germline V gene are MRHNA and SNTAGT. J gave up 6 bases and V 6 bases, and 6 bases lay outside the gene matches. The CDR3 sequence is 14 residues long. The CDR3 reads CASSIDRGDEKLFF. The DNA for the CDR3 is TGTGCCAGCAGCATTGACAGGGGAGATGAAAAACTGTTTTTT.

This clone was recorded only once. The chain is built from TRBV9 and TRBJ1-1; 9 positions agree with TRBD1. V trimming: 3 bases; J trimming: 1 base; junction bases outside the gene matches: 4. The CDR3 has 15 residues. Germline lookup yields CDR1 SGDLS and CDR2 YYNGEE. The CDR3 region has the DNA TGTGCCAGCAGCGCTATGGACAGGGGGAACACTGAAGCTTTCTTT. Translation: CASSAMDRGNTEAFF.

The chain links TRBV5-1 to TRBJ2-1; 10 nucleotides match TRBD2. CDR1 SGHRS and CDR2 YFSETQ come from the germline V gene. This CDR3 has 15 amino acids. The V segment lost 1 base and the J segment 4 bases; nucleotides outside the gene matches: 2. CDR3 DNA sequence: TGCGCCAGCAGCTTGTCTAGCGGGGGTTACAATGAGCAGTTCTTC. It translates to CASSLSSGGYNEQFF.

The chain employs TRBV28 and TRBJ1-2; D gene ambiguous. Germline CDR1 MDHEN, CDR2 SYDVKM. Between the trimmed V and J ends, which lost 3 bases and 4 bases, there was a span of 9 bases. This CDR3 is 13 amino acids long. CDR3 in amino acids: CASSFANSYGYTF. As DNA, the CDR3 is TGTGCCAGCAGTTTTGCGAATAGCTATGGCTACACCTTC.

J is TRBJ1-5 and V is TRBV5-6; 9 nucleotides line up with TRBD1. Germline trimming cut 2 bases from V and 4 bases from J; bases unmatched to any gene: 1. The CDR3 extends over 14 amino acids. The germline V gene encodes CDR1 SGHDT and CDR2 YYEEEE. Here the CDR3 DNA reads TGTGCCAGCAGCTTAGGGACAGGGAATCAGCCCCAGCATTTT. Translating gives CASSLGTGNQPQHF.

This chain's CDR3 is CASSFRGTSGYNEQFF. CDR3 nucleotides: TGCGCCAGCAGCTTCAGGGGGACTAGCGGGTACAATGAGCAGTTCTTC. J is TRBJ2-1 and V is TRBV5-1; 12 bases are shared with TRBD2. Per germline, CDR1 SGHRS and CDR2 YFSETQ. The CDR3 extends over 16 amino acids. V lost 2 bases, J lost 4 bases, and 4 bases stayed unmatched.

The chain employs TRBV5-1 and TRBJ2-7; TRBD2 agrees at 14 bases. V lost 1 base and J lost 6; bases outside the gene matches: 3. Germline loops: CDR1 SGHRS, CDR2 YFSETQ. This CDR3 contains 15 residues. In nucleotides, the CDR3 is TGCGCCAGCAGCTTGTCCGGGACTAGCGGGGGCGAGCAGTACTTC. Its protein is CASSLSGTSGGEQYF.

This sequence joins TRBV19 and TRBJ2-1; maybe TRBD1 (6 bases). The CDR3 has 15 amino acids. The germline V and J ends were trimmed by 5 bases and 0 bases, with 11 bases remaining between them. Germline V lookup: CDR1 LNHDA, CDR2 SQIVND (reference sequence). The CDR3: CASSQGKNSYNEQFF. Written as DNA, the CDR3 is TGTGCCAGTAGTCAGGGGAAAAACTCCTACAATGAGCAGTTCTTC.

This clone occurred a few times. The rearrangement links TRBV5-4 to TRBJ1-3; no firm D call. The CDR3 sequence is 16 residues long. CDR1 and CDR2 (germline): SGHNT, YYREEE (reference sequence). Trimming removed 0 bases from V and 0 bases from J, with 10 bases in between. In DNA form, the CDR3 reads TGTGCCAGCAGCTTGGGGGCCCTCAGCTCTGGAAACACCATATATTTT. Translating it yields CASSLGALSSGNTIYF.

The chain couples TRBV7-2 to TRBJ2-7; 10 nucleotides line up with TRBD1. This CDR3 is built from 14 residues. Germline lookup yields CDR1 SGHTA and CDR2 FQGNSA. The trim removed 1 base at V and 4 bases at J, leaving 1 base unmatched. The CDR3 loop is CASSLGDRGYEQYF. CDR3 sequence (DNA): TGTGCCAGCAGCTTAGGGGACAGGGGATACGAGCAGTACTTC.